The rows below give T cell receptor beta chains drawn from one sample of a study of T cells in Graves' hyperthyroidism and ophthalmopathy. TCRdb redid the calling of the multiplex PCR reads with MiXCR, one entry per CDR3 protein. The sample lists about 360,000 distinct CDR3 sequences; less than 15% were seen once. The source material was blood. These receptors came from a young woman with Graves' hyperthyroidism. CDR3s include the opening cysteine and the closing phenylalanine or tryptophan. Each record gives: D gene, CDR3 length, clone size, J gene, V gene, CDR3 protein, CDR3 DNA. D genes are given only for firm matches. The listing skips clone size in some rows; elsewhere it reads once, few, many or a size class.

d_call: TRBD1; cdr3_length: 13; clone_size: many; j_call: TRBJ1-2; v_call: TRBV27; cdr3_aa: CASSKTGSYGYTF; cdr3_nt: TGTGCCAGCAGTAAGACAGGGTCCTATGGCTACACCTTC
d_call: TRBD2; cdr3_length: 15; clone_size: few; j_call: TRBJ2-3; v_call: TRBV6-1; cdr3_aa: CASSPTSGSAITQYF; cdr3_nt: TGTGCCAGCAGCCCCACTAGCGGCTCAGCCATTACGCAGTATTTT
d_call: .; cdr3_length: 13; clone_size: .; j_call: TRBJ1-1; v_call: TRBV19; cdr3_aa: CASSTERGTEAFF; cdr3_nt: TGTGCCAGTAGCACCGAGAGGGGCACTGAAGCTTTCTTT
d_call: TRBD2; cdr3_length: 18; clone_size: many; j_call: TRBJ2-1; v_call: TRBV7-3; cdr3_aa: CASSRKVPMGGLRNEQFF; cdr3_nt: TGTGCCAGCAGCCGTAAGGTCCCCATGGGGGGGTTAAGGAATGAGCAGTTCTTC
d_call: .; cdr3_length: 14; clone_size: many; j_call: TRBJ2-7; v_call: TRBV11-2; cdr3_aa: CASSLVRRSYEQYF; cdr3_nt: TGTGCCAGCAGCTTAGTCCGACGCTCCTACGAGCAGTACTTC
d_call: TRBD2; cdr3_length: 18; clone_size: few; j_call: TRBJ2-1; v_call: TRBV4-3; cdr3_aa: CASSRTVVGAGAHNEQFF; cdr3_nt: TGCGCCAGCAGCCGTACGGTTGTGGGAGCGGGAGCCCACAATGAGCAGTTCTTC
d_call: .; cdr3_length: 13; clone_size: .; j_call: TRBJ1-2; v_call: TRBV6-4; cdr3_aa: CASSDGAEDGYTF; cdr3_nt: TGTGCCAGCAGTGACGGGGCTGAGGATGGCTACACCTTC
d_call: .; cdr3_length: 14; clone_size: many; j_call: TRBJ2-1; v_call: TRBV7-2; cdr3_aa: CASSRYRAGNEQFF; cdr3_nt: TGTGCCAGCAGTCGCTATCGGGCCGGGAATGAGCAGTTCTTC
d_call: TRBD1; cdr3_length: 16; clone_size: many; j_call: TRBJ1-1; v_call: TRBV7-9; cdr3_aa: CASSFRTGGRYTEAFF; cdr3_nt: TGTGCCAGCAGCTTCCGGACAGGGGGCCGGTACACTGAAGCTTTCTTT
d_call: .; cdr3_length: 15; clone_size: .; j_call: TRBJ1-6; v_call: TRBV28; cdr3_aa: CASSLVSEGGGPLHF; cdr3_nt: TGTGCCAGCAGTTTAGTGTCGGAGGGTGGGGGACCCCTCCACTTT
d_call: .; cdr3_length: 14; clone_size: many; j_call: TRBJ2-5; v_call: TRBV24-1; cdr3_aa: CATSPRGHQETQYF; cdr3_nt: TGTGCCACCAGTCCAAGAGGACACCAAGAGACCCAGTACTTC
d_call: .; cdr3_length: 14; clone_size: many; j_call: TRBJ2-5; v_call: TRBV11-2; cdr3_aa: CASSLSGGEETQYF; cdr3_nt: TGTGCCAGCAGCTTAAGTGGCGGGGAAGAGACCCAGTACTTC
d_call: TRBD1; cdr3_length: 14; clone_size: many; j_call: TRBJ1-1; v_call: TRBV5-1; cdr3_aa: CASSPDRSYTEAFF; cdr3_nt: TGCGCCAGCAGCCCGGACAGGTCCTACACTGAAGCTTTCTTT
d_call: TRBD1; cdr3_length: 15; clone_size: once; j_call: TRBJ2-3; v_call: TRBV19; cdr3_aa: CASRRQGAGTDTQYF; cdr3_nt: TGTGCCAGTAGGCGACAGGGGGCGGGCACAGATACGCAGTATTTT
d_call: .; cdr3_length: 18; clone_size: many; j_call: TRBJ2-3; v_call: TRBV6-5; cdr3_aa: CASSSVFWGRFSTDTQYF; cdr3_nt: TGTGCCAGCAGTTCCGTCTTTTGGGGGCGGTTTAGCACAGATACGCAGTATTTT
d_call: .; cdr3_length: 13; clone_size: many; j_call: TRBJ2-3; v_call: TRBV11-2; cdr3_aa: CASSRTVSDTQYF; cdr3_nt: TGTGCCAGCAGCCGGACCGTTTCGGATACGCAGTATTTT
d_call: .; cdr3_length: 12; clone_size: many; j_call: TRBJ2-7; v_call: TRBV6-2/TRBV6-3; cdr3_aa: CASSFDAYEQYF; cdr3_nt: TGTGCCAGCAGCTTCGACGCCTACGAGCAGTACTTC
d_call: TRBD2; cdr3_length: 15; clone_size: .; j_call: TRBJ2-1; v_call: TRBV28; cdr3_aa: CASSTSGISYNEQFF; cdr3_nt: TGTGCCAGCAGTACTAGCGGAATTTCCTACAATGAGCAGTTCTTC
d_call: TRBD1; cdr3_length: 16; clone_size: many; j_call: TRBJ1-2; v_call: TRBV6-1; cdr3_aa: CASSRTGVTANYGYTF; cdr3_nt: TGTGCCAGCAGTAGGACAGGGGTGACAGCTAACTATGGCTACACCTTC
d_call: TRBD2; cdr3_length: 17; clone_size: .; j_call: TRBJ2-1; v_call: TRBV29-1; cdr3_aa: CSVEVLAGTSSFNEQFF; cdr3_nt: TGCAGCGTTGAAGTTCTAGCGGGCACTTCCAGCTTCAATGAGCAGTTCTTC
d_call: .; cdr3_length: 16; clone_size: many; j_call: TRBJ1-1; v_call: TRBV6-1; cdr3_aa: CASSGYREGTDTEAFF; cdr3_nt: TGTGCCAGCAGTGGATACAGGGAGGGGACGGACACTGAAGCTTTCTTT
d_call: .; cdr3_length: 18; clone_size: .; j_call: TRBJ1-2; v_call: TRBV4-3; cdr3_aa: CASSLQRQLVSTNYGYTF; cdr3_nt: TGCGCCAGCAGCCTCCAGCGACAGCTCGTTTCAACTAACTATGGCTACACCTTC
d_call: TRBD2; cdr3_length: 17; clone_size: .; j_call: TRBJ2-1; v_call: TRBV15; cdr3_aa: CATSRASGTSSYNEQFF; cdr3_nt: TGTGCCACCAGCAGAGCTAGCGGGACCTCCTCCTACAATGAGCAGTTCTTC
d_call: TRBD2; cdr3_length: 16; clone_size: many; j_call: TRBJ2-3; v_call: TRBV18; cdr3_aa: CASSPLRGLRTDTQYF; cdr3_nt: TGTGCCAGCTCACCTCTGCGGGGGTTACGCACAGATACGCAGTATTTT
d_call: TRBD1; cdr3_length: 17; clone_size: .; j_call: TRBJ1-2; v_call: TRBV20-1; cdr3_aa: CSAPYQTGTGVVEGYTF; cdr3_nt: TGCAGTGCTCCGTACCAAACCGGGACAGGGGTGGTTGAGGGCTACACCTTC
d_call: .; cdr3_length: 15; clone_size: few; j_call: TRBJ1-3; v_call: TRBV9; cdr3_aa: CASSQISSGGNTIYF; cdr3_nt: TGTGCCAGCAGCCAAATCTCTTCGGGTGGAAACACCATATATTTT
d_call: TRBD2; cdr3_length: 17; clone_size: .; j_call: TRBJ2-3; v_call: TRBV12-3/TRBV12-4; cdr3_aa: CASRGGGAGGFADTQYF; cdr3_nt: TGTGCCAGCCGGGGGGGAGGGGCGGGTGGTTTTGCAGATACGCAGTATTTT
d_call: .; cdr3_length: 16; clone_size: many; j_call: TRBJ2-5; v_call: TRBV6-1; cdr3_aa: CASPGIKGGLQETQYF; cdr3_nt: TGTGCCAGCCCGGGTATAAAAGGAGGGCTTCAGGAGACCCAGTACTTC
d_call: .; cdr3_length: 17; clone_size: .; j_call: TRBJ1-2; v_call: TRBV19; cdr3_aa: CASTAVRDGHDLWGYTF; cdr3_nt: TGTGCCAGTACCGCGGTCAGGGATGGACATGACCTATGGGGCTACACCTTC
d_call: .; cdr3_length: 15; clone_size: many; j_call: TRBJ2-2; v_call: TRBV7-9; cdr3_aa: CASSLGGTNTGELFF; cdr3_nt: TGTGCCAGCAGCTTAGGAGGGACAAACACCGGGGAGCTGTTTTTT
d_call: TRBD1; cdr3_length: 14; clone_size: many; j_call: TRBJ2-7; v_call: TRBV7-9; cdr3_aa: CASIPGQAPYEQYF; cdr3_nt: TGTGCCAGCATCCCGGGACAGGCACCGTACGAGCAGTACTTC
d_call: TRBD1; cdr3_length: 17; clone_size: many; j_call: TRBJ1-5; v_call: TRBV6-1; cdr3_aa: CASGAGTGGSGNQPQHF; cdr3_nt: TGTGCCAGCGGTGCAGGGACAGGGGGCAGTGGCAATCAGCCCCAGCATTTT
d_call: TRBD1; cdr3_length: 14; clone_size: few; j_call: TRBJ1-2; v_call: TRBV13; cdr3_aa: CASNTYGTDYGYTF; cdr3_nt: TGTGCCAGCAATACTTACGGGACAGACTATGGCTACACCTTC
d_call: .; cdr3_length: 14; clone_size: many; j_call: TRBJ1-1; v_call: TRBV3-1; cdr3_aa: CASSQEGVSTEAFF; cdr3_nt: TGTGCCAGCAGCCAAGAGGGCGTCTCCACTGAAGCTTTCTTT
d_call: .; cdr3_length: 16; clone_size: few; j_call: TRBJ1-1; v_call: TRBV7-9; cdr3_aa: CASSMERTPGAHEAFF; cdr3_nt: TGTGCCAGCAGCATGGAGCGAACGCCGGGTGCCCATGAAGCTTTCTTT
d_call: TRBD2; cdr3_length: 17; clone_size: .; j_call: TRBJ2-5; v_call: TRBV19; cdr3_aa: CASSLTGLAGSQETQYF; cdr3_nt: TGTGCCAGTAGTCTTACGGGACTAGCGGGCTCCCAAGAGACCCAGTACTTC
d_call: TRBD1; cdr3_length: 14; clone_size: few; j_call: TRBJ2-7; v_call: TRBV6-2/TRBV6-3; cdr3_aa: CASSYDRGPIEQYF; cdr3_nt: TGTGCCAGCAGTTACGACAGGGGCCCCATCGAGCAGTACTTC
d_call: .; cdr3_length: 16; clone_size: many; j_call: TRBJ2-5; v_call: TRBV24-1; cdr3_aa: CATSPSGQKLKETQYF; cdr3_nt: TGTGCCACCAGCCCATCGGGACAAAAATTAAAAGAGACCCAGTACTTC
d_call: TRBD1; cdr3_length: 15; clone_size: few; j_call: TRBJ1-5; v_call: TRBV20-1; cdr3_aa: CSARVTGTGNQPQHF; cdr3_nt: TGCAGTGCTAGAGTAACCGGGACAGGGAATCAGCCCCAGCATTTT
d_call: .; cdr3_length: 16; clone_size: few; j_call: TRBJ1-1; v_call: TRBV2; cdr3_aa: CASLNLQGSPNTEAFF; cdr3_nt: TGTGCCAGCCTAAATTTACAGGGCTCACCGAACACTGAAGCTTTCTTT
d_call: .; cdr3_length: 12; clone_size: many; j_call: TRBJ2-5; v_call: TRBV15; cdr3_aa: CATSRDRETQYF; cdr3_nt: TGTGCCACCAGCAGAGATAGGGAGACCCAGTACTTC
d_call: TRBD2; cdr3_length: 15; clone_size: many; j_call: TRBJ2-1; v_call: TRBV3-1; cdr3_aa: CASSLPGLEQDEQFF; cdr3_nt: TGTGCCAGCAGCCTACCGGGACTAGAACAGGATGAGCAGTTCTTC
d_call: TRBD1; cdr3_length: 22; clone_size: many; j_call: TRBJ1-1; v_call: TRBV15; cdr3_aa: CATSRDPSSFLRDRGMNTEAFF; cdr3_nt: TGTGCCACCAGCAGAGATCCCAGCTCTTTCCTCCGGGACAGGGGGATGAACACTGAAGCTTTCTTT
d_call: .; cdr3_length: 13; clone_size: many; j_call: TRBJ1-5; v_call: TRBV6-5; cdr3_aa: CASSYRQYQPQHF; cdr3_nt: TGTGCCAGCAGTTACCGACAGTATCAGCCCCAGCATTTT
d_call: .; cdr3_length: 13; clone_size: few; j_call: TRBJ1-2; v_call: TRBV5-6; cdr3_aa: CASTLGSFYGYTF; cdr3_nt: TGTGCCAGCACCCTCGGATCGTTCTATGGCTACACCTTC
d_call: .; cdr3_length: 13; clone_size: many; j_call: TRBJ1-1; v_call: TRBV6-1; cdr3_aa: CASSEAGRIEAFF; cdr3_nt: TGTGCCAGCAGTGAAGCCGGGAGGATTGAAGCTTTCTTT
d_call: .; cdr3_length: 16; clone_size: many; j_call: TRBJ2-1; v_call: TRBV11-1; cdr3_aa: CASSPPGVTGYNEQFF; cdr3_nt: TGTGCCAGCAGCCCACCAGGGGTAACGGGATACAATGAGCAGTTCTTC
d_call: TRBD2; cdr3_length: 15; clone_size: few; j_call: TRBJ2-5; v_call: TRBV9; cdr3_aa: CASSVAGGLQETQYF; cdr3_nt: TGTGCCAGCAGCGTAGCGGGAGGGCTCCAAGAGACCCAGTACTTC
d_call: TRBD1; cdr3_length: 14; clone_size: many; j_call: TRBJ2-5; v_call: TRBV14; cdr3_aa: CASSQTGGGKTQYF; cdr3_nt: TGTGCCAGCAGCCAAACAGGGGGCGGGAAGACCCAGTACTTC
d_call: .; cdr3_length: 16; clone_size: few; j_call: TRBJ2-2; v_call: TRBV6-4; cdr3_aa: CAGSDTREGITGELFF; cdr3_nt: TGTGCCGGCAGTGACACGCGGGAAGGCATCACCGGGGAGCTGTTTTTT
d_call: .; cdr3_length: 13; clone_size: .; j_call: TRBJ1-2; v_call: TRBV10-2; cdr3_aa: CASSQSRRSGYTF; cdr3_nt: TGCGCCAGCTCCCAGTCTCGGAGGAGTGGCTACACCTTC
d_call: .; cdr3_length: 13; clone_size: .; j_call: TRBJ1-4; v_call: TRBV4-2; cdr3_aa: CASSLAPEEKLFF; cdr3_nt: TGTGCCAGCAGCCTAGCCCCGGAAGAAAAACTGTTTTTT
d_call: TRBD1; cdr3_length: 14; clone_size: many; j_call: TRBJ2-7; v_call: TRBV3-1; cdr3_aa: CASSQARGPYEQYF; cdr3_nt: TGTGCCAGCAGCCAAGCCAGGGGGCCGTACGAGCAGTACTTC
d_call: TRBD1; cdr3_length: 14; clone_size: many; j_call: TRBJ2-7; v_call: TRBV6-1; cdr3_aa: CASSRGQGNYEQYF; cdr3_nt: TGTGCCAGCAGTCGCGGACAGGGAAACTACGAGCAGTACTTC
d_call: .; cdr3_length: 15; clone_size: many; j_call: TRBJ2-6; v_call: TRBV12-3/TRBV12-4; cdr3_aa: CASRSWGAGANVLTF; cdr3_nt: TGTGCCAGCAGATCCTGGGGGGCTGGGGCCAACGTCCTGACTTTC